This T cell receptor (beta chain) was identified in a study of human T cells and chemical hapten exposure (dated by TCRdb to the early 2020s). In the study overall: Libraries were combined into a pool for sequencing, and differences in TCR yield between samples came mainly from small differences in library volumes within the pool. Peripheral blood TCR repertoire changes were tracked in vivo in alopecia patients during primary and secondary sensitization to the hapten diphenylcyclopropenone (DPC). For every blood RNA sample, sequencing covered both the TCR alpha and TCR beta chains.

The full study reports these points: The number of TCRs above 1 in 1000 frequency did not change with DPC sensitization; there was no evidence of global repertoire structure alterations. Repeated subsampling changed both the strength of the expansion versus patch-test correlation and the threshold at which that correlation became significant.

Regarding this clonotype: Its antigen target is currently unknown. It may be a read error: a sequence one base away is much more abundant.

This sample's time point label indicates: healthy volunteer bleed at 2 weeks. Total RNA was isolated from unfractionated whole blood collected in Tempus Blood RNA tubes. Roughly five healthy volunteers were used as TCR sequencing controls and were bled at day 0, 2 weeks and 6 weeks. Library prep was done by RACE. The sequencer was a NextSeq 500. Library preparation attached unique molecular identifiers to individual cDNA molecules for quantitative, reproducible TCR counting. From the authors' description of their analysis: A median of around 100,000 TCRs per sample was observed, with a range of about 23,224 to 690,600. V, J and CDR3 annotation of the TCR reads was carried out using the Decombinator software suite. Every sample was subsampled to the same number of TCRs (28,000) for the PS versus PT1 abundance plots. TCRs were defined as expanded if absent before sensitization and observed at least eight times at the 2-week time point. TCRdb's own reprocessing of the public reads used fastp at Q25 and MiXCR and kept productive beta chains. Rows with one shared CDR3 protein collapse into an entry with the most common genes and DNA. In this record, the V and J calls reflect TCRdb's handling and not the investigators' own analysis. The sample table records under 95,000 distinct CDR3 sequences; about 8.7% of these occur just once. Around 2.8% of the sample lies in the top ten.

This receptor was obtained from a female donor in good health. Some clones in this sample may be carry-over from other donors' samples. Sequencing was done on a sample of whole blood.

The nucleotides are TGTGCCAGCAGCCCGGACAATGAGCAGTTCTTC. Its amino acids are CASSPDNEQFF. The rearranged chain carries TRBV4-2 and TRBJ2-1; no confident D gene assignment can be made. CDR1 and CDR2 (LGHNA, YNFKEQ) derive from the germline V gene. The germline ends are 3 bases apart after V is trimmed by 4 bases and J by 5 bases. The CDR3 starts with the cysteine, ends with the phenylalanine, and has 11 residues. Only the CDR3 portion is preserved as DNA: 33 bases, with reading frame beginning at the first base.